This TCR beta chain appears in the sequencing data of a study of Graves' ophthalmopathy and Graves' hyperthyroidism. Trimming took off 3 bases at V and 5 bases at J, with 16 bases between the two ends. There are 16 residues in the CDR3. Germline V lookup: CDR1 LNHNV, CDR2 YYDKDF (reference sequence). RNA served as the template for amplifying TCR beta CDR3 regions. Second-round multiplex PCR came after first-round RT-PCR with HTBI primers. MiXCR, run by TCRdb on the multiplex PCR reads, gives a single entry per CDR3 protein. The sample lists approximately 640,000 distinct CDR3 sequences, just over 40% occurring once.

The sequenced material came from peripheral blood. The origin of this receptor is an adult man with Graves' ophthalmopathy. The chain uses TRBV15 and TRBJ1-4; no reliable D call. The DNA of the CDR3 is TGTGCCACCAGCAGGGAGCTGGGAGCAGAAAATGAAAAACTGTTTTTT. Its translation: CATSRELGAENEKLFF.